This T cell receptor beta chain was identified in a study of cytomegalovirus exposure and HLA in healthy donors. The PCR made use of 60 Vbeta and 13 Jbeta primers. Clones were read by immunoSEQ multiplex PCR, and TCRdb kept only the in-frame ones, dropping some. This table holds about 87,000 clones, just under 80% found once. The germline CDR1 and CDR2 sequences are SGDLS and YYNGEE. The V end lost 4 bases, the J end lost 2 bases, and 14 bases lay between the germline ends. This CDR3 spans 15 amino acids. The sequencing input was PBMCs. The chain is built from TRBV9 and TRBJ2-3; unclear D gene. The TCR originated in a woman in her thirties or forties in good health and CMV-seronegative. This CDR3 is CASSKITTTTDTQYF. The CDR3 DNA reads TGTGCCAGCAGCAAAATCACTACTACCACAGATACGCAGTATTTT.